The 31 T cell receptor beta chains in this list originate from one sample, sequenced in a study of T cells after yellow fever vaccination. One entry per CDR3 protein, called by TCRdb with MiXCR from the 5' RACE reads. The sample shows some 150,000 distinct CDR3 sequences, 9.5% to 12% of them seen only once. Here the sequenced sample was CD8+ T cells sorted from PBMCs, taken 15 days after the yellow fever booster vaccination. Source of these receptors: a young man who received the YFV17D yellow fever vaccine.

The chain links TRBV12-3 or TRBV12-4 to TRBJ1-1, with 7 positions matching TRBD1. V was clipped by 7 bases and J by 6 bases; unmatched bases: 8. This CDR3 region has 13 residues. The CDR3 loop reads CASKTQGLPEAFF. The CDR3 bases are TGTGCCAGCAAAACACAGGGGCTCCCTGAAGCTTTCTTT.

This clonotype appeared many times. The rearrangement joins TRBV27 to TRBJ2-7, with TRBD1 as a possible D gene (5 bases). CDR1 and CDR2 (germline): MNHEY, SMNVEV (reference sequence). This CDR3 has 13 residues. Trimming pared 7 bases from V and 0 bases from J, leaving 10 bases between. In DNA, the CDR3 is TGTGCCAGCAACCAGGGCAGCTCCTACGAGCAGTACTTC. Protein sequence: CASNQGSSYEQYF.

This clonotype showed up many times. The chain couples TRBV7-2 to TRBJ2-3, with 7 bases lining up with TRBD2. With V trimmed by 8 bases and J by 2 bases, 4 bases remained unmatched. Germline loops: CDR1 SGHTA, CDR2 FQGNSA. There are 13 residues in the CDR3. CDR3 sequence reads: CASELAITDTQYF. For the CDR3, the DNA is TGTGCCAGCGAACTAGCGATCACAGATACGCAGTATTTT.

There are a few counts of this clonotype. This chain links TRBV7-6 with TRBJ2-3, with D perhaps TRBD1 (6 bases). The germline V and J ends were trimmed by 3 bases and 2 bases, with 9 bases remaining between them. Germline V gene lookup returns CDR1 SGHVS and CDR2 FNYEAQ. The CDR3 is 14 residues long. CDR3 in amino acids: CASSFTGFTDTQYF. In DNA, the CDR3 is TGTGCCAGCAGCTTTACAGGGTTCACAGATACGCAGTATTTT.

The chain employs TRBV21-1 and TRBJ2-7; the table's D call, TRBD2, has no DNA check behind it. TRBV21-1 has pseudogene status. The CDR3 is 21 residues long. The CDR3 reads CASSKDRAAGRADEGLYEQYF. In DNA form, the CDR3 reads TGTGCCAGCAGCAAAGATCGTGCGGCAGGGCGGGCCGACGAGGGGCTCTACGAGCAGTACTTC.

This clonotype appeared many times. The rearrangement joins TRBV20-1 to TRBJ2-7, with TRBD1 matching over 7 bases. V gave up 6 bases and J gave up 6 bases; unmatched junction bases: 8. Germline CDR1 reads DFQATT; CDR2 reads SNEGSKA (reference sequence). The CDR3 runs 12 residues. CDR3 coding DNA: TGCAGTGCCCCCGACAGGGACCTCGAGCAGTACTTC. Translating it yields CSAPDRDLEQYF.

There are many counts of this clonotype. The CDR3 region has the DNA TGTGCCAGCAGCTTGTCAGCGGGGGGTTACGAGCAGTACTTC. It yields the protein CASSLSAGGYEQYF. This chain connects TRBV7-6 to TRBJ2-7, with 9 positions matching TRBD2. CDR1 is SGHVS, CDR2 FNYEAQ, per germline. The trim removed 3 bases at V and 4 bases at J, leaving 4 bases unmatched. The CDR3 has 14 amino acids.

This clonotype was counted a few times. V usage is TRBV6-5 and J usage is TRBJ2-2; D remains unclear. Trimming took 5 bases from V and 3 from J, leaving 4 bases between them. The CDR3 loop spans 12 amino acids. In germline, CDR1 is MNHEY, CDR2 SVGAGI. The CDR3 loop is CASSMYTGELFF. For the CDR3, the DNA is TGTGCCAGCAGTATGTACACCGGGGAGCTGTTTTTT.

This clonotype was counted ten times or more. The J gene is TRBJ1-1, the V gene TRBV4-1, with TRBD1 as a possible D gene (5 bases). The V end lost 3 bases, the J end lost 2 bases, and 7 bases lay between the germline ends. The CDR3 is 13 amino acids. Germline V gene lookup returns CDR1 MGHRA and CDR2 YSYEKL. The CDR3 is CASSHQGNTEAFF. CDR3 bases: TGCGCCAGCAGCCACCAGGGAAACACTGAAGCTTTCTTT.

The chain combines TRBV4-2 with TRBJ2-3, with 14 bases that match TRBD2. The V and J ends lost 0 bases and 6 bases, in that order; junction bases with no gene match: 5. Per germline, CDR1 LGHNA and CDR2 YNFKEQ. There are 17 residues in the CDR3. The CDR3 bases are TGTGCCAGCAGCCAAGACGGGACTAGCGGGGGATCCGATACGCAGTATTTT. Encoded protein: CASSQDGTSGGSDTQYF.

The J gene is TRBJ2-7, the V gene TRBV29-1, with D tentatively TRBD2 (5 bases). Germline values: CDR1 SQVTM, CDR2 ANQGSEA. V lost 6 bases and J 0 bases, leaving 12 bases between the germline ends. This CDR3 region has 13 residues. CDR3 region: CSVRPDYSYEQYF. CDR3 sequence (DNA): TGCAGCGTCAGACCTGACTACTCCTACGAGCAGTACTTC.

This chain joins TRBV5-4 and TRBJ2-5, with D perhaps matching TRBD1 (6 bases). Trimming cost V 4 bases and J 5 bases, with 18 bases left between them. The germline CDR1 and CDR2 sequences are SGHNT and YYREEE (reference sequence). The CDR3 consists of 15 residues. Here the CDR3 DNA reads TGTGCCAGCAGCCCCACCAGGGGATCGGGCGAGACCCAGTACTTC. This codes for CASSPTRGSGETQYF.

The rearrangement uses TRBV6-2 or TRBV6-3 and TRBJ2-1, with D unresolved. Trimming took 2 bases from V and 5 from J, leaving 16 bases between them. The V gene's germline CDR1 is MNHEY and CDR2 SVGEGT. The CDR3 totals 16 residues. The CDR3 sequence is CASSYKAALADNEQFF. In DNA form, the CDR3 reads TGTGCCAGCAGTTACAAAGCAGCATTAGCCGACAATGAGCAGTTCTTC.

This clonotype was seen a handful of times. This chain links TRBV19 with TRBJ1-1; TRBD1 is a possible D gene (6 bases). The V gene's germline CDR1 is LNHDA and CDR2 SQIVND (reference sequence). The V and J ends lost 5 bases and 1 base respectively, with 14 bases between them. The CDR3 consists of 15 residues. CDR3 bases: TGTGCCAGTAGTGCCCGGACAGACTGGAACACTGAAGCTTTCTTT. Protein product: CASSARTDWNTEAFF.

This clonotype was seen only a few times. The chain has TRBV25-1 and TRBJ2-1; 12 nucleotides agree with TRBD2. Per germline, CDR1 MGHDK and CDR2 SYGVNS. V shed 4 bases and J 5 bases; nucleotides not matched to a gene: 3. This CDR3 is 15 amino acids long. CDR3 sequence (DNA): TGTGCCAGCAGTGCTAGCGGGGGGGCGAACAATGAGCAGTTCTTC. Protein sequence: CASSASGGANNEQFF.

The CDR3: CASSYMGQGTEAFF. The CDR3 coding sequence is TGTGCCAGCAGTTACATGGGTCAGGGAACTGAAGCTTTCTTT. The V call is TRBV6-2 or TRBV6-3, the J call TRBJ1-1, with D maybe TRBD1 (5 bases). Per germline, CDR1 MNHEY and CDR2 SVGEGT. The CDR3 extends over 14 amino acids. V was shortened by 2 bases and J by 5 bases, with 12 bases between the two germline ends.

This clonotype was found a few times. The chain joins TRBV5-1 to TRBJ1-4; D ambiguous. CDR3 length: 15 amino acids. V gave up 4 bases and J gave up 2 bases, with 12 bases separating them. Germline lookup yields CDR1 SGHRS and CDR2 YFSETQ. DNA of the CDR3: TGCGCCAGCAGCGCGGATGGGATTACTAATGAAAAACTGTTTTTT. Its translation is CASSADGITNEKLFF.

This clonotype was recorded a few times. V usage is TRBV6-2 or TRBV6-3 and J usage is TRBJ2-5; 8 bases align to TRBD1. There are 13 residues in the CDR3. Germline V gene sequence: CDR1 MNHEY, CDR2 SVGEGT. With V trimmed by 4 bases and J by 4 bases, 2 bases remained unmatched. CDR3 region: CASSFDRGETQYF. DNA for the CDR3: TGTGCCAGCAGTTTTGACAGGGGAGAGACCCAGTACTTC.

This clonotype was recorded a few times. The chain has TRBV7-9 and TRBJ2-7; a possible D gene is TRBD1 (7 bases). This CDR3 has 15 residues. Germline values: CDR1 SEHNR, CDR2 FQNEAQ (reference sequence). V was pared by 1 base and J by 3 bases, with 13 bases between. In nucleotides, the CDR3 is TGTGCCAGCAGCTTAGGGCGGGACAGAGTCTACGAGCAGTACTTC. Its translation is CASSLGRDRVYEQYF.

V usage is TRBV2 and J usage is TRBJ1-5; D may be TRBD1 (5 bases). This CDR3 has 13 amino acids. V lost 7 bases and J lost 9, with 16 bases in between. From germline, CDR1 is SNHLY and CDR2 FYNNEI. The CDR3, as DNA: TGTGCCAGCAATGTATTGGAGGGACGGCCCCAGCATTTT. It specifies CASNVLEGRPQHF.

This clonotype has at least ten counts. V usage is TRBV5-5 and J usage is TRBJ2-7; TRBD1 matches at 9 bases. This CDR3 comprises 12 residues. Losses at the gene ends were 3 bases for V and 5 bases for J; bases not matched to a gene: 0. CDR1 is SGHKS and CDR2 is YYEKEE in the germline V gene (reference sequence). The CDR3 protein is CASSWTGDEQYF. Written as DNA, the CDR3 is TGTGCCAGCAGCTGGACAGGGGACGAGCAGTACTTC.

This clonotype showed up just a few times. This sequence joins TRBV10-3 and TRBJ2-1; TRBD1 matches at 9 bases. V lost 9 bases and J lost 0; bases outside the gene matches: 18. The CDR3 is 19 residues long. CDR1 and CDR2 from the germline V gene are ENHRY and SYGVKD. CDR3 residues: CAIGGNRGLEDFSYNEQFF. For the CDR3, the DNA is TGTGCCATTGGGGGAAACAGGGGGCTGGAGGATTTCTCCTACAATGAGCAGTTCTTC.

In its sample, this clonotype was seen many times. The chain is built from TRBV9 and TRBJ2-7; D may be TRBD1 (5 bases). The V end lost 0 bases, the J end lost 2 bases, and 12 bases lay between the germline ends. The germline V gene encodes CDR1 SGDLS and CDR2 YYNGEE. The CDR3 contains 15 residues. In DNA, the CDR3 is TGTGCCAGCAGCGTAGGGCAGGGCTTAACCTACGAGCAGTACTTC. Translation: CASSVGQGLTYEQYF.

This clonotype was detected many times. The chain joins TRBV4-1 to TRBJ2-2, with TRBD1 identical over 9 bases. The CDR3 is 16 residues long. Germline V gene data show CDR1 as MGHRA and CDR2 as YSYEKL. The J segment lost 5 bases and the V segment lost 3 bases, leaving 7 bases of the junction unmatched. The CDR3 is CASSHGGQGRTGELFF. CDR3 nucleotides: TGCGCCAGCAGCCATGGGGGACAGGGCCGTACCGGGGAGCTGTTTTTT.

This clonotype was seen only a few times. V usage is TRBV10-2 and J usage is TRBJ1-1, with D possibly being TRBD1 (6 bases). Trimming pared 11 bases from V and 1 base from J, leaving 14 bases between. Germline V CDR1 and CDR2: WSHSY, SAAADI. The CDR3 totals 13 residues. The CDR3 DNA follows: TGCGCCGCGGGCGGGGGCTCGAACACTGAAGCTTTCTTT. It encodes CAAGGGSNTEAFF.

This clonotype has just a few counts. The CDR3 nucleotides are TGTGCCAGCAGTGGAGGTGTACTACCGGGGAATCAGCCCCAGCATTTT. It is translated as CASSGGVLPGNQPQHF. V usage is TRBV2 and J usage is TRBJ1-5; the D is unclear. V gave up 4 bases and J gave up 4 bases, with 17 bases separating them. This CDR3 contains 16 residues. CDR1 and CDR2 (germline): SNHLY, FYNNEI.

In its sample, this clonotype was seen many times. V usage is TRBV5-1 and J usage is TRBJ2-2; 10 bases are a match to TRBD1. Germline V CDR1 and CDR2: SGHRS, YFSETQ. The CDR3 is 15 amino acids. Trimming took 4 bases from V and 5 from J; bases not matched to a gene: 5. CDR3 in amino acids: CASSAPGQGTGELFF. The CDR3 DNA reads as TGCGCCAGCAGCGCTCCGGGACAGGGGACCGGGGAGCTGTTTTTT.

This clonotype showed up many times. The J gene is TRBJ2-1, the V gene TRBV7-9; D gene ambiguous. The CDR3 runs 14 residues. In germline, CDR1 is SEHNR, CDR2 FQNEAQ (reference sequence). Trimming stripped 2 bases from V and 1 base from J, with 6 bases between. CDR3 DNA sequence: TGTGCCAGCAGCTTAACTGAGTCCTACAATGAGCAGTTCTTC. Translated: CASSLTESYNEQFF.

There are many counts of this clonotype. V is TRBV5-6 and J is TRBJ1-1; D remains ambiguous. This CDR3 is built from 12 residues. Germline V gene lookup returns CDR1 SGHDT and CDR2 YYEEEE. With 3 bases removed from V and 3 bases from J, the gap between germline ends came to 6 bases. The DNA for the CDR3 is TGTGCCAGCAGCTCATATGACACTGAAGCTTTCTTT. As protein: CASSSYDTEAFF.

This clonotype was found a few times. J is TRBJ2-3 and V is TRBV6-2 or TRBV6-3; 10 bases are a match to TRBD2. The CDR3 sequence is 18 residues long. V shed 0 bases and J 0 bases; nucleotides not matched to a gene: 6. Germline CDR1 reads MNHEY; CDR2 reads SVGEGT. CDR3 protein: CASSYSRSGGASTDTQYF. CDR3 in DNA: TGTGCCAGCAGTTACTCGAGAAGCGGGGGGGCTAGCACAGATACGCAGTATTTT.

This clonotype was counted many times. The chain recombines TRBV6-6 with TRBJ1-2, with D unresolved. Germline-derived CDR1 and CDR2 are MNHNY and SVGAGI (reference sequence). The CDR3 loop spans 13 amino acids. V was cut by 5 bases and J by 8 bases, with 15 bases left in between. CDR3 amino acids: CASSRLPVNGYTF. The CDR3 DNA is TGTGCCAGCAGTCGGCTCCCGGTAAACGGCTACACCTTC.